Here is one T cell receptor beta chain with its context. As yet, its antigen is unknown. The J segment lost 5 bases and the V segment lost 5 bases, leaving 5 bases of the junction unmatched. This CDR3 contains 14 residues. CDR1 is DFQATT, CDR2 SNEGSKA, per germline (reference sequence). Noted treatment: roughly 11-day PBMC culture with coronavirus spike peptide pools or control peptides (ViraFEST assay). The entry originates in a study of vaccination and CD4 T cells after COVID-19. The study sequenced cultured CD4+ T cell DNA using the Oncomine TCR Beta short-read assay. TCRdb analysed the PCR reads with MiXCR anew, one entry per CDR3 protein. Of approximately 12,000 distinct CDR3 sequences listed, roughly 73% are singletons.

Sequences were obtained from CD4+ T cells from blood, cultured in vitro. This clonotype originated in a human donor who had recovered from COVID-19. V and J are TRBV20-1 and TRBJ2-7; the match to TRBD2 covers 14 bases. CDR3 coding DNA: TGCAGTGCTGGGGGACTAGCGGGAGTCCACGAGCAGTACTTC. Translating gives CSAGGLAGVHEQYF.